This T cell receptor beta chain was recorded in a study of OX40 agonist ivuxolimab in advanced cancers. Study-wide results and limits: At 0.1 to 3.0 mg/kg, clonal expansion of CD4+ and CD8+ blood T cells had occurred by week 6.

If patients had autoimmune disease history or systemic immunosuppression, they were excluded. On this clone: As yet, its antigen is unknown.

The table came from immunoSEQ multiplex PCR; TCRdb's copy has only in-frame clones and leaves some out. Of 70,000 to 100,000 clones in the sample, about nine tenths were seen once. This clonotype was obtained from an adult with an advanced solid tumor such as melanoma, head and neck, liver or kidney cancer. The sample in question was CD4+ or CD8+ T cells sorted from blood, obtained in a trial of the OX40 agonist ivuxolimab.

Written as DNA, the CDR3 is TGTGCCAGTAAACTAGCGGGAGGCTACGAGCAGTACTTC. Translated: CASKLAGGYEQYF. The chain has TRBV25-1 and TRBJ2-7; TRBD2 agrees at 12 bases. V dropped 9 bases and J dropped 3; count of bases not matched to a gene: 3. The CDR3 is made up of 13 amino acids. Germline lookup yields CDR1 MGHDK and CDR2 SYGVNS.